One and the same sample provided the 27 T cell receptor beta chains below, sequenced in a study of control samples from healthy donors and cancer patients. This table comes from immunoSEQ multiplex PCR, and its TCRdb copy is limited to in-frame clones, with some not included. The data show around 200,000 clones, approximately 92% seen once. Sequenced material: blood. The receptors were sampled from a man younger than 35 in good health.

The chain recombines TRBV19 with TRBJ1-1; D is unresolved. CDR1 is LNHDA, CDR2 SQIVND, per germline (reference sequence). V was shortened by 8 bases and J by 1 base, with 11 bases between the two germline ends. The CDR3 is 13 amino acids. The chain's CDR3 is CASRGGGNTEAFF. The CDR3 DNA sequence: TGTGCCAGTCGAGGAGGAGGGAACACTGAAGCTTTCTTT.

The genes are TRBV27 and TRBJ2-7; D gene ambiguous. V lost 4 bases, J lost 4 bases, and 14 bases lay in between. Germline CDR1 MNHEY, CDR2 SMNVEV (reference sequence). The CDR3 loop spans 14 amino acids. CDR3 loop: CASSSTGSTYEQYF. In DNA form, the CDR3 reads TGTGCCAGCAGTTCAACGGGCAGCACATACGAGCAGTACTTC.

The chain carries TRBV25-1 and TRBJ1-1; 9 nucleotides line up with TRBD1. CDR1 is MGHDK, CDR2 SYGVNS, per germline. V gave up 7 bases and J gave up 5 bases; unmatched junction bases: 11. CDR3 length equals 15 residues. The DNA for the CDR3 is TGTGCCAGCAAAGGGGACAGGGTATTCGGAACTGAAGCTTTCTTT. Translating it yields CASKGDRVFGTEAFF.

The table lists this clone with a count of one. The chain links TRBV9 to TRBJ2-7, with 7 bases lining up with TRBD1. From germline, CDR1 is SGDLS and CDR2 YYNGEE. The CDR3 contains 14 residues. V was clipped by 0 bases and J by 5 bases; unmatched bases: 5. The chain's CDR3 is CASSVEDRWDEQYF. The CDR3 nucleotides read TGTGCCAGCAGCGTAGAGGACAGGTGGGACGAGCAGTACTTC.

Note on this clone: The same CDR3 can be traced to other DNA sequences in this sample. J is TRBJ2-5 and V is TRBV5-1; D not certain. The germline V gene encodes CDR1 SGHRS and CDR2 YFSETQ. CDR3 size: 13 residues. V was pared by 2 bases and J by 5 bases, with 10 bases between. This CDR3 is CASSLPGRETQYF. DNA for the CDR3: TGCGCCAGCAGCTTACCGGGTCGGGAGACCCAGTACTTC.

The rearrangement joins TRBV2 to TRBJ1-5; no clear D. V was shortened by 7 bases and J by 3 bases, with 10 bases between the two germline ends. Per germline, CDR1 SNHLY and CDR2 FYNNEI. The CDR3 is 13 residues long. The CDR3 sequence is CASTRSPNQPQHF. The DNA of the CDR3 is TGTGCCAGCACGCGCAGCCCCAATCAGCCCCAGCATTTT.

The J gene is TRBJ2-4, the V gene TRBV12-3 or TRBV12-4; D uncertain. V shed 4 bases and J shed 13 bases, with 14 bases lying between them. The CDR3 length is 12 residues. CDR3 sequence reads: CASSSDTVMQYF. The CDR3 DNA sequence: TGTGCCAGCAGTTCAGACACGGTCATGCAGTACTTC.

This sequence joins TRBV14 and TRBJ1-1; D remains unclear. CDR1 and CDR2 (germline): SGHDN, FVKESK. The CDR3 spans 13 residues. The V end lost 5 bases, the J end lost 4 bases, and 11 bases lay between the germline ends. CDR3 amino acids: CASSDGLGTEAFF. DNA of the CDR3: TGTGCCAGCAGCGACGGGCTGGGCACTGAAGCTTTCTTT.

The chain has TRBV14 and TRBJ1-2; no firm D call. CDR1 SGHDN and CDR2 FVKESK come from the germline V gene. This CDR3 has 13 residues. V was shortened by 1 base and J by 3 bases, with 6 bases between the two germline ends. The chain's CDR3 is CASSQGGYYGYTF. The CDR3, as DNA: TGTGCCAGCAGCCAAGGAGGGTACTATGGCTACACCTTC.

The chain combines TRBV5-1 with TRBJ2-3; 8 bases are a match to TRBD1. V lost 2 bases to trimming and J lost 6 bases; unmatched junction nucleotides: 14. CDR1 SGHRS and CDR2 YFSETQ come from the germline V gene. This CDR3 has 17 amino acids. The CDR3 coding sequence is TGCGCCAGCAGCTTACAGGGGGGAGGTGGAGGGTCGGATACGCAGTATTTT. It codes for CASSLQGGGGGSDTQYF.

This clone is a singleton in its sample. V usage is TRBV7-8 and J usage is TRBJ2-7; 10 positions match TRBD2. CDR1 SGHVS and CDR2 FQNEAQ come from the germline V gene. V was clipped by 1 base and J by 4 bases; unmatched bases: 7. The CDR3 sequence is 16 residues long. CDR3 bases: TGTGCCAGCAGCTTAGTGGCGGGACTAGCGAAGTACGAGCAGTACTTC. It codes for CASSLVAGLAKYEQYF.

This chain connects TRBV30 to TRBJ1-2; D remains ambiguous. CDR1 and CDR2 from the germline V gene are GTSNPN and SVGIG (reference sequence). The CDR3 runs to 13 residues. Trimming removed 0 bases from V and 4 bases from J, with 9 bases in between. CDR3 in amino acids: CAWSVSLLYGYTF. The CDR3 coding sequence is TGTGCCTGGAGTGTCAGCCTGCTCTATGGCTACACCTTC.

The chain has TRBV7-9 and TRBJ1-2, with a weak D call TRBD1 (5 bases). The germline CDR1 and CDR2 sequences are SEHNR and FQNEAQ (reference sequence). The CDR3 contains 13 residues. Trimming stripped 7 bases from V and 4 bases from J, with 13 bases between. CDR3 region: CASIPGHLYGYTF. The DNA of the CDR3 is TGTGCCAGCATCCCGGGGCACCTCTATGGCTACACCTTC.

V and J are TRBV3-1 (or the pseudogene TRBV3-2) and TRBJ2-3; 11 nucleotides line up with TRBD2. The CDR3 is made up of 15 amino acids. The trim removed 4 bases at V and 11 bases at J, leaving 11 bases unmatched. From germline, CDR1 is LGHDT and CDR2 YNNKEL (reference sequence). This CDR3 reads CASSRRLAGGSKQYF. As DNA, the CDR3 is TGTGCCAGCAGCCGCCGGCTAGCGGGGGGCTCGAAGCAGTATTTT.

The V gene is TRBV24-1, the J gene TRBJ2-1; 13 bases line up with TRBD2. Germline V CDR1 and CDR2: KGHDR, SFDVKD. V was clipped by 3 bases and J by 7 bases; unmatched bases: 5. The CDR3 is 16 residues long. DNA for the CDR3: TGTGCCACCAGTGATATTACTAGCGGGGGGGAGAATGAGCAGTTCTTC. This sequence encodes CATSDITSGGENEQFF.

The genes are TRBV19 and TRBJ2-5, with TRBD1 as a possible D gene (5 bases). V shed 1 base and J shed 2 bases, with 8 bases lying between them. This CDR3 comprises 14 residues. Germline V gene lookup returns CDR1 LNHDA and CDR2 SQIVND (reference sequence). The CDR3 spells CASSIVAGQETQYF. CDR3 sequence (DNA): TGTGCCAGTAGTATAGTTGCAGGGCAAGAGACCCAGTACTTC.

This clone was detected only once. The chain recombines TRBV5-6 with TRBJ2-1; D may be TRBD1 (5 bases). CDR1 is SGHDT, CDR2 YYEEEE, per germline. The CDR3 is 13 residues long. Trimming shortened V by 2 bases and J by 6 bases, and 9 bases separated the two germline ends. The DNA for the CDR3 is TGTGCCAGCAGCTTAACCAGGGTCAATGAGCAGTTCTTC. It is translated as CASSLTRVNEQFF.

The chain has TRBV2 and TRBJ1-2; D not certain. Looked up from germline, CDR1 is SNHLY and CDR2 is FYNNEI. The CDR3 extends over 12 amino acids. V lost 4 bases to trimming and J lost 3 bases, with 6 bases between them. The CDR3 protein is CASSGDYYGYTF. The CDR3 DNA is TGTGCCAGCAGTGGAGATTACTATGGCTACACCTTC.

V and J are TRBV7-8 and TRBJ2-2, with 7 bases that match TRBD2. The CDR3 sequence is 17 residues long. CDR1 and CDR2 (germline): SGHVS, FQNEAQ. V was pared by 1 base and J by 4 bases, with 9 bases of the junction left unmatched. The CDR3 spells CASSLGTWGGVTGELFF. CDR3 nucleotide sequence: TGTGCCAGCAGCTTAGGAACGTGGGGGGGAGTCACCGGGGAGCTGTTTTTT.

The chain is built from TRBV7-3 and TRBJ1-1, with a possible D match to TRBD1 (5 bases). V lost 2 bases and J lost 3, with 13 bases in between. Germline loops: CDR1 SGHTA, CDR2 FQGTGA. The CDR3 runs to 15 residues. The CDR3 reads CASSLLPQGDTEAFF. CDR3 coding DNA: TGTGCCAGCAGCTTACTCCCCCAGGGAGACACTGAAGCTTTCTTT.

This sequence joins TRBV7-8 and TRBJ2-2, with a possible D match to TRBD2 (5 bases). The CDR3 consists of 15 residues. Germline CDR1 and CDR2: SGHVS and FQNEAQ. V was pared by 5 bases and J by 4 bases, with 14 bases between. CDR3 in DNA: TGTGCCAGCAGCACTAGGACCGTATTCACCGGGGAGCTGTTTTTT. Protein sequence: CASSTRTVFTGELFF.

This clone was detected once. Mismatch with germline at one junction end may stem from a read error. The rearrangement uses TRBV19 and TRBJ2-3; the match to TRBD2 covers 8 bases. The germline CDR1 and CDR2 sequences are LNHDA and SQIVND (reference sequence). The CDR3 length is 16 residues. DNA of the CDR3: TGTGCCAGTACCGGGCCTGGGGCGGGGGGCACGGATACGCAGTATTTT. Protein sequence: CASTGPGAGGTDTQYF.

V is TRBV19 and J is TRBJ1-1, with no clear D. The CDR3 totals 13 residues. Germline-derived CDR1 and CDR2 are LNHDA and SQIVND (reference sequence). V lost 5 bases, J lost 0 bases, and 7 bases lay in between. CDR3 coding DNA: TGTGCCAGTAGTGGGCGGCTGAACACTGAAGCTTTCTTT. Amino acids: CASSGRLNTEAFF.

The V and J genes are TRBV5-4 and TRBJ2-3; 11 bases are shared with TRBD2. The CDR3 runs 17 residues. CDR1 SGHNT and CDR2 YYREEE come from the germline V gene (reference sequence). V trimming: 4 bases; J trimming: 1 base; junction bases outside the gene matches: 8. The CDR3 loop is CASSAGTSGPRTDTQYF. CDR3 DNA: TGTGCCAGCAGCGCCGGGACTAGCGGACCACGCACAGATACGCAGTATTTT.

The V and J genes are TRBV24-1 and TRBJ2-1, with TRBD1 matching over 8 bases. The CDR3 is 17 amino acids. The trim removed 2 bases at V and 2 bases at J, leaving 7 bases unmatched. Germline CDR1 reads KGHDR; CDR2 reads SFDVKD. In DNA, the CDR3 is TGTGCCACCAGTGATTCCCGACAGGGGATACCCTACAATGAGCAGTTCTTC. Its protein product is CATSDSRQGIPYNEQFF.

The rearrangement joins TRBV27 to TRBJ1-1; 8 bases are shared with TRBD1. The trim removed 5 bases at V and 6 bases at J, leaving 11 bases unmatched. The CDR3 extends over 15 amino acids. In germline, CDR1 is MNHEY, CDR2 SMNVEV (reference sequence). Here the CDR3 DNA reads TGTGCCAGCAGTCTAGGGCCGGACAGGGCCGCTGAAGCTTTCTTT. It specifies CASSLGPDRAAEAFF.

Here the CDR3 DNA reads TGCGCCAGCAGCCCGATCCTAGCGGACACACAAGAGACCCAGTACTTC. It yields the protein CASSPILADTQETQYF. The chain combines TRBV4-1 with TRBJ2-5; 7 bases align to TRBD2. V trimming: 4 bases; J trimming: 2 bases; junction bases outside the gene matches: 10. The CDR3 has 16 residues. Per germline, CDR1 MGHRA and CDR2 YSYEKL.